A selection of T cell receptor beta chains follows, all from one sample in a study of blood T cell repertoires in COVID-19. Some clones are missing from TCRdb's copy, which holds only in-frame ones; the method was immunoSEQ multiplex PCR. The sample consists of under 40,000 clones, 75% to 90% of them appearing once. Sequencing was performed on peripheral blood. All receptors come from a man in his fifties with active or convalescent COVID-19. CDR3s include the opening cysteine and the closing phenylalanine or tryptophan. D genes are given only for firm matches. Only some rows state a clone size, as once, few, many or a class for expanded clones.

J gene,clone size,D gene,V gene,CDR3 protein,CDR3 DNA
TRBJ1-1,few,NA,TRBV6-6,CASSLGQIEAFF,TGTGCCAGCAGTTTAGGACAGATTGAAGCTTTCTTT
TRBJ1-1,few,NA,TRBV9,CASSVDQSGAEAFF,TGTGCCAGCAGCGTAGATCAGTCAGGGGCTGAAGCTTTCTTT
TRBJ2-3,NA,TRBD2,TRBV29-1,CSVEFRASGGQDTQYF,TGCAGCGTTGAATTTCGGGCTAGCGGGGGGCAGGATACGCAGTATTTT
TRBJ2-3,few,NA,TRBV30,CAWSVYETDTQYF,TGTGCCTGGAGTGTATATGAGACAGATACGCAGTATTTT
TRBJ2-3,NA,TRBD2,TRBV5-4,CASSLPTSGVRTDTQYF,TGTGCCAGCAGCTTGCCCACAAGCGGGGTGCGCACAGATACGCAGTATTTT
TRBJ1-2,NA,TRBD1,TRBV29-1,CSVGTGRGDYGYTF,TGCAGCGTGGGGACAGGGCGGGGGGATTATGGCTACACCTTC
TRBJ2-7,NA,NA,TRBV4-1,CASSQIAANSYEQYF,TGCGCCAGCAGCCAGATAGCGGCTAACTCCTACGAGCAGTACTTC
TRBJ2-1,NA,TRBD2,TRBV7-6,CASRRSGGYSYNEQFF,TGTGCCAGCAGACGGAGCGGGGGTTACTCCTACAATGAGCAGTTCTTC
TRBJ2-2,NA,NA,TRBV6-5,CASSYWQTNTGELFF,TGTGCCAGCAGTTACTGGCAGACGAACACCGGGGAGCTGTTTTTT
TRBJ1-3,NA,TRBD1,TRBV6-5,CASRSGQGSRNTIYF,TGTGCCAGCAGGTCGGGACAGGGTTCTAGAAACACCATATATTTT
TRBJ1-5,NA,TRBD1,TRBV2,CASRDDRGKQPQHF,TGTGCCAGCAGGGACGACAGGGGGAAACAGCCCCAGCATTTT
TRBJ1-6,NA,NA,TRBV7-3,CASSLSSSYNSPLHF,TGTGCCAGCAGCTTAAGTTCCAGCTATAATTCACCCCTCCACTTT
TRBJ2-2,NA,NA,TRBV14,CASSQGVPLRAGELFF,TGTGCCAGCAGCCAAGGTGTCCCGCTGCGGGCCGGGGAGCTGTTTTTT
TRBJ1-2,once,NA,TRBV7-2,CASSPLPGGAAANYGYTF,TGTGCCAGCAGCCCCCTCCCTGGGGGGGCCGCCGCTAACTATGGCTACACCTTC
TRBJ1-2,once,TRBD1,TRBV19,CASSVTGEGYTF,TGTGCCAGTAGTGTGACAGGGGAGGGCTACACCTTC
TRBJ2-3,NA,TRBD1,TRBV3-1/TRBV3-2,CASTVTGGGGDTDTQYF,TGTGCCAGCACCGTAACAGGGGGCGGAGGGGACACAGATACGCAGTATTTT
TRBJ1-2,NA,NA,TRBV7-8,CASSPQGFNYGYTF,TGTGCCAGCAGCCCCCAGGGGTTCAACTATGGCTACACCTTC
TRBJ1-4,NA,TRBD1,TRBV18,CASSPTGPPEKLFF,TGTGCCAGCTCACCGACAGGGCCCCCGGAAAAACTGTTTTTT
TRBJ2-1,NA,NA,TRBV5-6,CASSLYTTLHNEQFF,TGTGCCAGCAGCTTGTACACCACATTACACAATGAGCAGTTCTTC
TRBJ1-4,once,NA,TRBV3-1/TRBV3-2,CASSQSGLVTNEKLFF,TGTGCCAGCAGCCAATCAGGGCTGGTAACTAATGAAAAACTGTTTTTT
TRBJ2-3,NA,TRBD1,TRBV9,CASSHDLTGADTQYF,TGTGCCAGCAGCCACGACTTAACAGGGGCAGATACGCAGTATTTT
TRBJ2-3,NA,TRBD1,TRBV18,CASSPRDRGADTQYF,TGTGCCAGCTCACCCCGGGACAGGGGGGCAGATACGCAGTATTTT
TRBJ2-2,NA,TRBD1,TRBV19,CASSIQGDTGELFF,TGTGCCAGTAGTATACAGGGGGACACCGGGGAGCTGTTTTTT
TRBJ2-1,NA,NA,TRBV18,CASSPPGGGRYNEQFF,TGTGCCAGCTCACCACCGGGGGGGGGCCGTTACAATGAGCAGTTCTTC
TRBJ1-3,NA,NA,TRBV5-8,CASSLGQVSGNTIYF,TGTGCCAGCAGCTTGGGACAGGTCTCTGGAAACACCATATATTTT
TRBJ1-3,NA,NA,TRBV19,CASSRAGSSGNTIYF,TGTGCCAGTAGCAGGGCAGGAAGCTCTGGAAACACCATATATTTT
TRBJ1-4,NA,NA,TRBV2,CASSTPGGNEKLFF,TGTGCCAGCAGTACCCCCGGGGGTAATGAAAAACTGTTTTTT
TRBJ2-3,NA,NA,TRBV5-4,CASSLGGGSTDTQYF,TGTGCCAGCAGCTTAGGGGGGGGTAGCACAGATACGCAGTATTTT
TRBJ1-1,NA,NA,TRBV18,CASSPSRGSTEAFF,TGTGCCAGCTCACCATCAAGGGGGAGCACTGAAGCTTTCTTT
TRBJ2-1,NA,TRBD1,TRBV4-1,CASSQHPGQEYNEQFF,TGCGCCAGCAGCCAACATCCGGGACAGGAGTACAATGAGCAGTTCTTC
TRBJ1-3,NA,NA,TRBV9,CASSVGSSGNTIYF,TGTGCCAGCAGCGTGGGGAGCTCTGGAAACACCATATATTTT
TRBJ2-1,NA,TRBD2,TRBV9,CASSVVSGGAYEQFF,TGTGCCAGCAGCGTAGTTAGCGGGGGGGCCTATGAGCAGTTCTTC
TRBJ2-3,once,NA,TRBV27,CATRGGGVTDTQYF,TGTGCCACCCGGGGAGGGGGAGTCACAGATACGCAGTATTTT
TRBJ2-7,NA,NA,TRBV5-1,CASSWGLPMGSYEQYF,TGCGCCAGCAGCTGGGGGCTACCGATGGGCTCCTACGAGCAGTACTTC
TRBJ2-7,few,TRBD1,TRBV5-6,CASSLGRTGEQYF,TGTGCCAGCAGCTTGGGCAGGACAGGTGAGCAGTACTTC
TRBJ1-3,NA,NA,TRBV7-7,CASSLSVTSGNTIYF,TGTGCCAGCAGCCTCAGTGTAACCTCTGGAAACACCATATATTTT
TRBJ2-7,NA,TRBD1,TRBV5-1,CASSHLLTGVDSYEQYF,TGCGCCAGCAGCCATTTACTGACAGGGGTGGACTCCTACGAGCAGTACTTC
TRBJ1-5,few,NA,TRBV6-5,CASSLQGNQPQHF,TGTGCCAGCAGCCTTCAGGGTAATCAGCCCCAGCATTTT
TRBJ2-7,NA,NA,TRBV27,CASRTLRGTGQGLGEQYF,TGTGCCAGCAGAACGCTAAGGGGGACCGGGCAGGGCCTAGGGGAGCAGTACTTC
TRBJ1-3,NA,TRBD1,TRBV3-1/TRBV3-2,CASSPDRADGNTIYF,TGTGCCAGCAGCCCGGACAGGGCTGACGGAAACACCATATATTTT
TRBJ1-5,NA,TRBD1,TRBV4-1,CASSHRQGDGQPQHF,TGCGCCAGCAGCCACCGACAGGGGGACGGCCAGCCCCAGCATTTT
TRBJ2-3,NA,NA,TRBV27,CASSPHRERTDTQYF,TGTGCCAGCAGTCCACACAGGGAGAGGACAGATACGCAGTATTTT
TRBJ2-7,NA,NA,TRBV11-2,CASSLDPGSQTGEQYF,TGTGCCAGCAGCTTAGATCCGGGGAGTCAAACGGGCGAGCAGTACTTC
TRBJ1-2,NA,TRBD1,TRBV6-5,CASSYSTGAIYGYTF,TGTGCCAGCAGTTACTCGACAGGGGCCATTTATGGCTACACCTTC
TRBJ1-4,once,TRBD1,TRBV23-1,CASLSYKTGQGNEKLFF,TGCGCCAGCCTTAGTTACAAAACGGGACAGGGGAATGAAAAACTGTTTTTT
TRBJ2-1,NA,TRBD2,TRBV10-2,CASTHSGGAPDEQFF,TGCGCCAGCACCCACAGCGGGGGGGCCCCCGATGAGCAGTTCTTC
TRBJ2-5,NA,TRBD2,TRBV5-4,CASSLAGGPLETQYF,TGTGCCAGCAGCTTAGCGGGGGGGCCGTTAGAGACCCAGTACTTC
TRBJ2-5,NA,NA,TRBV5-6,CASSSWGRSAQETQYF,TGTGCCAGCAGCTCTTGGGGGAGGTCTGCCCAAGAGACCCAGTACTTC
TRBJ1-6,NA,TRBD1,TRBV19,CASRPDRADNSPLHF,TGTGCCAGTAGACCGGACAGGGCCGATAATTCACCCCTCCACTTT
TRBJ2-1,NA,TRBD2,TRBV2,CASRRTSGGLNEQFF,TGTGCCAGCAGAAGGACTAGCGGGGGCCTCAATGAGCAGTTCTTC
TRBJ2-1,NA,TRBD2,TRBV7-9,CASNTLAGGINSYNEQFF,TGTGCCAGCAACACACTAGCGGGGGGTATTAACTCCTACAATGAGCAGTTCTTC
TRBJ1-1,NA,TRBD1,TRBV11-2,CASSLGLGQGITEAFF,TGTGCCAGCAGCTTAGGACTGGGACAGGGGATTACTGAAGCTTTCTTT
TRBJ1-4,NA,NA,TRBV9,CASSVQVRGNEKLFF,TGTGCCAGCAGCGTACAGGTTAGGGGTAATGAAAAACTGTTTTTT
TRBJ1-5,NA,TRBD1,TRBV19,CASATGVEQPQHF,TGTGCCAGCGCCACAGGGGTAGAGCAGCCCCAGCATTTT
TRBJ2-1,NA,NA,TRBV5-1,CASSLGGRRGSENEQFF,TGCGCCAGCAGCTTGGGTGGGAGAAGGGGGTCCGAAAATGAGCAGTTCTTC
TRBJ1-5,NA,TRBD1,TRBV6-5,CASSTKTGPNQPQHF,TGTGCCAGCAGTACCAAGACAGGGCCCAATCAGCCCCAGCATTTT
TRBJ2-3,NA,NA,TRBV7-3,CASSFGLAADTQYF,TGTGCCAGCAGCTTCGGACTTGCCGCAGATACGCAGTATTTT
TRBJ1-5,NA,NA,TRBV15,CATSRGGGINNQPQHF,TGTGCCACCAGCAGAGGGGGGGGTATAAACAATCAGCCCCAGCATTTT
TRBJ2-7,NA,NA,TRBV14,CASRNRDNNYEQYF,TGTGCCAGCAGGAACCGGGACAACAACTACGAGCAGTACTTC
TRBJ2-1,NA,TRBD2,TRBV11-2,CASSSSGGRGNEQFF,TGTGCCAGCAGCTCCAGCGGGGGGAGGGGTAATGAGCAGTTCTTC